This T cell receptor (beta chain) was identified during a study of T-cell reconstitution after alpha-beta-depleted transplantation in children (dated by TCRdb to the mid-2010s). Regarding the research as a whole: Using TCR repertoire profiling, the study followed T-cell immune reconstitution in a quantitative way in children after TCRalphabeta/CD19-depleted allogeneic hematopoietic cell transplantation. General conclusions and limits of the study: The frequencies of hyperexpanded clones fell over the following months, and after one year, T-cell counts and TCRbeta diversity were mostly attributed to newly produced T cells. Apparently early alphabetaT-cell count recovery about two months after transplant reportedly relied on only several hundred rapidly expanded clones derived from non-depleted graft cells. The high TCRbeta diversity at day 60 in some patients was ascribed to recipient T cells and intrathymic progenitors that had survived conditioning.

Library generation was performed with PCR. The instrument given in TCRdb is Illumina HiSeq 2500. TCR libraries were prepared with molecular barcoding, using unique molecular identifiers to normalize TCRbeta repertoire quantification. TCRdb reprocessing: public reads trimmed at Q25 with fastp, clones called with MiXCR, in-frame beta chains kept. Under each unique CDR3 protein, matching rows form one entry showing the most common genes and DNA. A total of more than 200,000 distinct CDR3 sequences appear in this sample, about 8.4% of them only once. Of the sample, roughly a third is held by the ten largest clones. From its cysteine to its phenylalanine, the CDR3 spans 15 amino acids. This entry keeps only the CDR3 DNA: 45 bases, framed from base 1. Trimming at the junction amounts to 2 bases on V and 9 bases on J, and the germline ends lie 17 bases apart. From a lookup of the germline V gene, CDR1 and CDR2 are SGHAT and FQNNGV.

This clonotype was detected many times. The antigen this receptor binds is unknown. No base quality information exists; no much larger clone differs at one position. The sample's treatment or condition, from its label and the paper: allogeneic hematopoietic cell transplantation with graft depleted of TCRalphabeta T cells and CD19 B cells. The transplant recipients were children given TCRalphabeta/CD19-depleted allogeneic hematopoietic cell grafts. Sequenced material: PBMCs, mostly from graft donor cells, taken 360 days after TCRalphabeta/CD19-depleted stem cell transplant. This receptor was identified in a male patient between 2 and 10 years old who had a stem cell transplant for acute myeloid leukemia, so the T cells may come from the graft donor. The sequence links TRBV11-2 to TRBJ2-1, with TRBD1 perhaps the D gene, on 5 matching bases. The bases read TGTGCCAGCAGCTTACGGGCCTCAGGGCCTAGTGAGCAGTTCTTC. Protein translation: CASSLRASGPSEQFF.